This T cell receptor beta chain was retrieved from a study of radiation and T cells in renal cell carcinoma. Study-level results: Top tumor clonotypes rose in blood 2 weeks post-radiation, then contracted. Pretreatment tumor biopsies were lacking, so baseline clonotypes are unknown.

Here immunoSEQ multiplex PCR was the method, and the copy in TCRdb shows in-frame clones only, minus some. The data show fewer than 30,000 clones, approximately 84% seen once. Note on this clone: Its antigen is currently unknown.

This CDR3 spans 14 amino acids. The germline gives CDR1 LNHDA, CDR2 SQIVND (reference sequence). The V segment lost 7 bases and the J segment 2 bases; nucleotides outside the gene matches: 3. Time point meaning: blood 2 weeks post-SBRT. Treatment given: 15 Gy SBRT to primary tumor, nephrectomy 4 weeks later. The rearrangement uses TRBV19 and TRBJ2-1; TRBD2 aligns across 9 bases. This TCR was sampled from a man between 60 and 75 years old with renal cell carcinoma. This specimen was blood, taken from a patient whose treatment included radiotherapy and nephrectomy. In DNA form, the CDR3 reads TGTGCCAGTACACTAGCGGGTACCTACAATGAGCAGTTCTTC. Translating it yields CASTLAGTYNEQFF. The whole variable domain, remainder taken from reference TRBV19 and TRBJ2-1, is DGGITQSPKYLFRKEGQNVTLSCEQNLNHDAMYWYRQDPGQGLRLIYYSQIVNDFQKGDIAEGYSVSREKKESFPLTVTSAQKNPTAFYLCASTLAGTYNEQFFGPGTRLTVL.